This T cell receptor (beta chain) was retrieved from a study of blood T cell repertoires in COVID-19. Study-wide background: PBMCs, B-cell-depleted T cells, or T cells provided the cDNA or gDNA that made up the material.

In the original workflow: Researchers report that nucleated cell counts were estimated from reference gene primer amplification. Repertoires were generated with immunoSEQ multiplex PCR, while TCRdb's copy carries only in-frame clones and drops some. The V and J calls and clone size were taken over from that table, and D and trimming were inferred from the DNA. Among 25,000 to 35,000 clones listed, about 90% were seen once. The CDR3 is made up of 14 amino acids. Trimming cost V 7 bases and J 1 base, with 12 bases left between them. The germline gives CDR1 MNHEY, CDR2 SVGAGI. This chain uses TRBV6-5 with TRBJ2-3; the D gene is possibly TRBD1 (5 bases). This TCR derives from a human donor with active COVID-19. The donor label of this sample is uncertain. Sequenced: peripheral blood. The CDR3: CASMRQGGTDTQYF. CDR3 nucleotide sequence: TGTGCCAGCATGCGGCAGGGCGGCACAGATACGCAGTATTTT.